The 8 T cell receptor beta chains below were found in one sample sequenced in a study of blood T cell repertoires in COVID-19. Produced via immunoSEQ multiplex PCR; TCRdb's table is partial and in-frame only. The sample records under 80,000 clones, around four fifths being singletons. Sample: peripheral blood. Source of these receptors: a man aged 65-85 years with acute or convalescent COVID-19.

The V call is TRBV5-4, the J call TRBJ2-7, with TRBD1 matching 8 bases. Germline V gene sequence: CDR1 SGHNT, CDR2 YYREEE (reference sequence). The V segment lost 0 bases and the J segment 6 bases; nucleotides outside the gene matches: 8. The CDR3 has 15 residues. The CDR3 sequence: CASSLGQGAPPEQYF. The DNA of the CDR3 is TGTGCCAGCAGCTTGGGTCAGGGGGCGCCCCCCGAGCAGTACTTC.

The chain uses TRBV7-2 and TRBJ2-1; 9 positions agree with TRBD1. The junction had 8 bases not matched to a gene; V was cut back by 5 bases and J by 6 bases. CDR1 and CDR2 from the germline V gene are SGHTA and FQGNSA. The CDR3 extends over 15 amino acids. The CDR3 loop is CASSLAGQGFNEQFF. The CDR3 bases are TGTGCCAGCAGCCTGGCGGGACAGGGTTTCAATGAGCAGTTCTTC.

CDR3 coding DNA: TGTGCCAGCAGCCAGGGACTAAGCGGGGGTACAGATACGCAGTATTTT. Translation gives CASSQGLSGGTDTQYF. The gene calls are TRBV14 and TRBJ2-3; the match to TRBD2 covers 8 bases. This CDR3 spans 16 amino acids. V shed 3 bases and J 3 bases; nucleotides not matched to a gene: 8. Germline CDR1 and CDR2: SGHDN and FVKESK.

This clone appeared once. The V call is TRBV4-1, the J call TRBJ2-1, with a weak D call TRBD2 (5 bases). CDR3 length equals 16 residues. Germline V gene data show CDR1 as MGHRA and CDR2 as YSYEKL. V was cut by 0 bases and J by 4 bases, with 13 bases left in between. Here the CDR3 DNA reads TGCGCCAGCAGCCAAGATCAGTGGCGGGTATACAATGAGCAGTTCTTC. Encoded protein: CASSQDQWRVYNEQFF.

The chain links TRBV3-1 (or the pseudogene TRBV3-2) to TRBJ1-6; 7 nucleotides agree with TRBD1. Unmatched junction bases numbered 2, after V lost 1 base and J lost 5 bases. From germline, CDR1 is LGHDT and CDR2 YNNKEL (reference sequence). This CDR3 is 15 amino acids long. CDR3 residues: CASSQGTGDNSPLHF. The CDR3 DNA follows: TGTGCCAGCAGCCAAGGGACAGGAGATAATTCACCCCTCCACTTT.

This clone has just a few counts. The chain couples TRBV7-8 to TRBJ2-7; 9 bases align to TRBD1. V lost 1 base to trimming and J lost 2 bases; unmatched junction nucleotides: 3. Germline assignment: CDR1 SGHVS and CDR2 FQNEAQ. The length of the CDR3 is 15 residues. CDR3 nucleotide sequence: TGTGCCAGCAGCTTAGGGACAGGGGTTACCTACGAGCAGTACTTC. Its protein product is CASSLGTGVTYEQYF. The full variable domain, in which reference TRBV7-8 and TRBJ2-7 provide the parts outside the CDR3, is GAGVSQSPRYKVAKRGQDVALRCDPISGHVSLFWYQQALGQGPEFLTYFQNEAQLDKSGLPSDRFFAERPEGSVSTLKIQRTQQEDSAVYLCASSLGTGVTYEQYFGPGTRLTVT.

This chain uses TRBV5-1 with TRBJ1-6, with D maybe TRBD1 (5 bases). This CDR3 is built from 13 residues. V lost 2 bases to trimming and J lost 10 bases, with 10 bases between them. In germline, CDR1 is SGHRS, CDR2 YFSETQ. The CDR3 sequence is CASSLGVESPLHF. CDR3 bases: TGCGCCAGCAGCTTAGGGGTCGAGTCACCCCTCCACTTT.

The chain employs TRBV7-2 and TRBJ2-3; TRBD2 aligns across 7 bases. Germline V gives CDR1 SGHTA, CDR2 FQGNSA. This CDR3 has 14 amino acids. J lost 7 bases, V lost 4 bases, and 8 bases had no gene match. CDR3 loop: CASSSRLGGYTQYF. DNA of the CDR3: TGTGCCAGCAGCTCTCGCCTGGGGGGGTATACGCAGTATTTT.